This is a list of T cell receptor beta chains from one sample in a study of breast tumors, draining lymph nodes, adjacent tissues. TCRdb passed the multiplex PCR reads through MiXCR, listing each CDR3 protein once. The table includes about 180,000 distinct CDR3 sequences, 30% to 35% detected once. The specimen was axillary lymph node tissue. The receptors were gathered from a female donor with breast cancer. Some clones in this sample may be carry-over from other donors' samples. Both conserved end residues are part of each CDR3. The order of the fields is clone size, J gene, V gene, D gene, CDR3 DNA, CDR3 protein. D genes are given only for firm matches. Clone size is given for some rows only: seen once, a few or many times, or a class if the clone is expanded.

>NA|TRBJ2-3|TRBV7-8|TRBD1
TGTGCCAGCAGCTTGACGCCGGGACAGGGTGGAGATACGCAGTATTTT
CASSLTPGQGGDTQYF
>many|TRBJ2-6|TRBV3-1|NA
TGTGCCAGCAGCCAAGTGGCGGCGGGCTCTGGGGCCAACGTCCTGACTTTC
CASSQVAAGSGANVLTF
>many|TRBJ2-3|TRBV28|NA
TGTGCCACCGGTCTTTGGGGTTACACAGATACGCAGTATTTT
CATGLWGYTDTQYF
>many|TRBJ2-5|TRBV28|TRBD2
TGTGCCAGCAGTTTAGGGCTAGCGGGAGTTGGGGAGACCCAGTACTTC
CASSLGLAGVGETQYF
>many|TRBJ1-2|TRBV9|TRBD1
TGTGCCAGCAGCGTAGACGGGGACAGGGTAGATGGCTACACCTTC
CASSVDGDRVDGYTF
>NA|TRBJ1-1|TRBV15|NA
TGTGCCACCAGCAGAGATTTACGCAGGGAGGACGGCACTGAAGCTTCCTTT
CATSRDLRREDGTEASF
>many|TRBJ1-2|TRBV19|TRBD1
TGTGCCAGTAGCAACAGGGGTGGCTACACCTTC
CASSNRGGYTF
>once|TRBJ1-2|TRBV11-3|TRBD1
TGTGCCAGCAGCTTAGTACCCCTCGGGACAGCGCCGTATGGCTACACCTTC
CASSLVPLGTAPYGYTF
>many|TRBJ1-3|TRBV12-3/TRBV12-4|NA
TGTGCCAGCAGTTTCGAGTCGGGGGAAGCTGGAAACACCATATATTTT
CASSFESGEAGNTIYF
>many|TRBJ2-7|TRBV2|NA
TGTGCCAGCAACGGTTTGAAAGGGGCGTACGAGCAGTACTTC
CASNGLKGAYEQYF
>many|TRBJ1-6|TRBV19|NA
TGTGCCTCGTCATGGAACTCCTATAATTCACCCCTCCACTTT
CASSWNSYNSPLHF
>many|TRBJ2-4|TRBV2|NA
TGTGCCAGCAGTGCGGACAGACTAGCCAAAAACATTCAGTACTTC
CASSADRLAKNIQYF
>NA|TRBJ2-1|TRBV20-1|TRBD2
TGCAGTGCTTATCAGGGGACTAGGGTCACCTACAATGAGCAGTTCTTC
CSAYQGTRVTYNEQFF
>many|TRBJ2-7|TRBV27|NA
TGTGCCAGCAGTTTAATTGGGGGACACTCCTACGAGCAGTACTTC
CASSLIGGHSYEQYF
>many|TRBJ1-4|TRBV19|NA
TGTGCCAGTAGTCCCTCGGTAAAGGCCGGCCGGAAAAAACTGTTTTTT
CASSPSVKAGRKKLFF
>many|TRBJ2-2|TRBV6-5|NA
TGTGCCAGCAGTTACCTCTCCCTGGGGACCGGGGAGCTGTTTTTT
CASSYLSLGTGELFF
>NA|TRBJ1-5|TRBV28|TRBD1
TGTGCCAGCAGACCGGGACAGGGATATCAGCCCCAGCATTTT
CASRPGQGYQPQHF
>NA|TRBJ1-2|TRBV12-3/TRBV12-4|TRBD1
TGTGCCAGCAGTAACAGGGGAAGGGGAAACACCTTC
CASSNRGRGNTF
>many|TRBJ1-5|TRBV2|NA
TGTGCCAGCAGTGAACTGGGGTGGTCCGATCAGCCCCAGCATTTT
CASSELGWSDQPQHF
>NA|TRBJ2-5|TRBV5-5|TRBD1
TGTGCCAGCAGCTTGGGTACAGGGGACCAGCCCCAGTACTTC
CASSLGTGDQPQYF
>NA|TRBJ2-3|TRBV3-1|TRBD2
TGTGCCAGCAGCCAAAGGCTAGCGGGAGGCGGTAGCACAGATACGCAGTATTTT
CASSQRLAGGGSTDTQYF
>many|TRBJ1-5|TRBV2|NA
TGTGCCAGCACTGTCGGACGGATCAATCAGCCCCAGCATTTT
CASTVGRINQPQHF